The 20 T cell receptor beta chains given below trace back to one sample, sequenced in a study of blood T cell repertoires in COVID-19. The data were produced by immunoSEQ multiplex PCR, yet TCRdb's version contains in-frame clones alone and is incomplete. Of 90,000 to 110,000 clones in the sample, about four fifths are singletons; the top ten hold 30% to 45%. Sequences were obtained from peripheral blood. The receptors were sampled from a man older than 75 with acute or convalescent COVID-19.

The chain employs TRBV18 and TRBJ2-7; TRBD2 aligns across 15 bases. Germline V gene data show CDR1 as KGHSH and CDR2 as LQKENI. The length of the CDR3 is 17 residues. Trimming took 3 bases from V and 1 from J; bases not matched to a gene: 4. The CDR3 is CASSPRGLAGGSYEQYF. For the CDR3, the DNA is TGTGCCAGCTCACCGCGGGGACTAGCGGGAGGTTCCTACGAGCAGTACTTC.

This chain links TRBV29-1 with TRBJ1-2, with 7 bases identical to TRBD1. The germline V gene encodes CDR1 SQVTM and CDR2 ANQGSEA. This CDR3 spans 13 amino acids. The ends lost 1 base at V and 8 bases at J; junction bases unmatched: 7. The CDR3 sequence: CSVEGVTGVGYTF. The CDR3 DNA sequence: TGCAGCGTTGAAGGGGTCACAGGGGTCGGCTACACCTTC. Full variable domain (rest looked up from reference TRBV29-1 and TRBJ1-2): SAVISQKPSRDICQRGTSLTIQCQVDSQVTMMFWYRQQPGQSLTLIATANQGSEATYESGFVIDKFPISRPNLTFSTLTVSNMSPEDSSIYLCSVEGVTGVGYTFGSGTRLTVV.

The chain joins TRBV18 to TRBJ2-7, with D perhaps TRBD2 (5 bases). V was clipped by 3 bases and J by 2 bases, with 8 bases between them. Germline-derived CDR1 and CDR2 are KGHSH and LQKENI. The CDR3 runs to 13 residues. This chain's CDR3 is CASSPNGAYEQYF. In DNA, the CDR3 is TGTGCCAGCTCACCGAACGGGGCCTACGAGCAGTACTTC. The variable domain in full, completed from reference TRBV18 and TRBJ2-7, reads NAGVMQNPRHLVRRRGQEARLRCSPMKGHSHVYWYRQLPEEGLKFMVYLQKENIIDESGMPKERFSAEFPKEGPSILRIQQVVRGDSAAYFCASSPNGAYEQYFGPGTRLTVT.

This clone showed up just once. This chain connects TRBV10-3 to TRBJ2-1; TRBD2 matches at 10 bases. Per germline, CDR1 ENHRY and CDR2 SYGVKD. J lost 5 bases, V lost 6 bases, and 7 bases had no gene match. The CDR3 sequence is 15 residues long. Written as DNA, the CDR3 is TGTGCCATCAGGGATTTAGCGGGAGGTCACAATGAGCAGTTCTTC. Its translation: CAIRDLAGGHNEQFF.

V and J are TRBV2 and TRBJ2-7; 10 bases fit TRBD1. J lost 5 bases, V lost 0 bases, and 1 base had no gene match. The CDR3 covers 14 residues. Looked up from germline, CDR1 is SNHLY and CDR2 is FYNNEI. CDR3 bases: TGTGCCAGCAGTGAAGCTGGGACAGGGGACGAGCAGTACTTC. This translates into CASSEAGTGDEQYF.

The chain has TRBV5-1 and TRBJ1-2; TRBD1 agrees at 10 bases. V gave up 6 bases and J gave up 8 bases; unmatched junction bases: 7. This CDR3 is 13 amino acids long. From germline, CDR1 is SGHRS and CDR2 YFSETQ. Here the CDR3 DNA reads TGCGCCAGCAACTTCGGACAGGGGGTCGGCTACACCTTC. Residues: CASNFGQGVGYTF. Based on the CDR3 plus reference TRBV5-1 and TRBJ1-2, the full variable domain is KAGVTQTPRYLIKTRGQQVTLSCSPISGHRSVSWYQQTPGQGLQFLFEYFSETQRNKGNFPGRFSGRQFSNSRSEMNVSTLELGDSALYLCASNFGQGVGYTFGSGTRLTVV.

The chain uses TRBV6-5 and TRBJ2-3; 8 nucleotides agree with TRBD2. This CDR3 is built from 15 residues. With V trimmed by 6 bases and J by 5 bases, 10 bases remained unmatched. Germline V gene lookup returns CDR1 MNHEY and CDR2 SVGAGI. The CDR3 is CASRPGLVVGDTQYF. CDR3 bases: TGTGCCAGCAGACCGGGACTAGTGGTAGGAGATACGCAGTATTTT.

This clone was detected only once. V and J are TRBV3-1 (or the pseudogene TRBV3-2) and TRBJ2-7; 11 positions agree with TRBD1. This CDR3 comprises 14 residues. J lost 6 bases, V lost 3 bases, and 4 bases had no gene match. Germline CDR1 reads LGHDT; CDR2 reads YNNKEL (reference sequence). CDR3: CASSHGQGAGEQYF. As DNA, the CDR3 is TGTGCCAGCAGCCACGGACAGGGGGCCGGCGAGCAGTACTTC.

This sequence joins TRBV10-3 and TRBJ1-1; 9 nucleotides align to TRBD1. Germline values: CDR1 ENHRY, CDR2 SYGVKD. The CDR3 has 15 amino acids. V was pared by 6 bases and J by 5 bases, with 10 bases of the junction left unmatched. CDR3 sequence (DNA): TGTGCCATCAGAGGGACAGGGTTAGGGGGGACTGAAGCTTTCTTT. Translated, it gives CAIRGTGLGGTEAFF.

The V and J genes are TRBV28 and TRBJ1-5; TRBD1 matches 8 bases. The germline V gene has CDR1 MDHEN and CDR2 SYDVKM. Germline trimming cut 6 bases from V and 2 bases from J; bases unmatched to any gene: 6. The CDR3 extends over 15 amino acids. The CDR3 is CASRPTTGGNQPQHF. CDR3 nucleotides: TGTGCCAGCAGACCAACGACAGGGGGCAATCAGCCCCAGCATTTT.

V gene TRBV28 combines with J gene TRBJ2-1; D is perhaps TRBD1 (6 bases). Germline V gives CDR1 MDHEN, CDR2 SYDVKM. V shed 6 bases and J shed 4 bases, with 7 bases lying between them. CDR3 length: 12 residues. The CDR3 protein is CASRQGYNEQFF. In DNA form, the CDR3 reads TGTGCCAGCAGACAGGGATACAATGAGCAGTTCTTC.

J is TRBJ1-2 and V is TRBV24-1, with TRBD1 matching 7 bases. The CDR3 runs to 14 residues. V gave up 6 bases and J gave up 1 base; unmatched junction bases: 4. Germline V lookup: CDR1 KGHDR, CDR2 SFDVKD. For the CDR3, the DNA is TGTGCCACCAGTACCAACAGGGGTAACTATGGCTACACCTTC. It translates to CATSTNRGNYGYTF.

This sequence joins TRBV14 and TRBJ2-1; TRBD2 agrees at 7 bases. Germline CDR1 SGHDN, CDR2 FVKESK. This CDR3 has 16 amino acids. Losses at the gene ends were 3 bases for V and 6 bases for J; bases not matched to a gene: 11. CDR3 DNA: TGTGCCAGCAGCCAGGCGAGGACTAGTTATGGCAATGAGCAGTTCTTC. Protein product: CASSQARTSYGNEQFF.

CDR3: CASSYRGTGNTIYF. In DNA form, the CDR3 reads TGTGCCAGCAGTTACCGGGGAACTGGAAACACCATATATTTT. This chain uses TRBV6-6 with TRBJ1-3; D not certain. Germline V gives CDR1 MNHNY, CDR2 SVGAGI (reference sequence). V lost 2 bases to trimming and J lost 2 bases, with 7 bases between them. The CDR3 runs 14 residues.

This rearrangement joins TRBV18 to TRBJ1-2; D unresolved. Trimming pared 6 bases from V and 6 bases from J, leaving 14 bases between. This CDR3 is built from 13 residues. Germline CDR1 KGHSH, CDR2 LQKENI. The CDR3 protein is CASSPVSSDGYTF. DNA for the CDR3: TGTGCCAGCTCCCCTGTATCATCGGATGGCTACACCTTC.

A few counts support this clone. The chain joins TRBV11-2 to TRBJ2-7, with D possibly being TRBD1 (6 bases). Per germline, CDR1 SGHAT and CDR2 FQNNGV. The CDR3 totals 16 residues. Trimming left V 4 bases short and J 3 bases short, with 19 bases between. The CDR3 spells CASSSPGQIFIYEQYF. Here the CDR3 DNA reads TGTGCCAGCAGCTCCCCCGGACAGATTTTCATCTACGAGCAGTACTTC.

This chain connects TRBV2 to TRBJ1-5; the match to TRBD1 covers 8 bases. In germline, CDR1 is SNHLY, CDR2 FYNNEI. With 4 bases clipped from V and 4 bases from J, the junction kept 3 bases outside the gene matches. The CDR3 runs 14 residues. CDR3 residues: CASSGQGANQPQHF. The CDR3 region has the DNA TGTGCCAGCAGTGGGCAGGGGGCGAATCAGCCCCAGCATTTT.

The chain joins TRBV7-3 to TRBJ2-7; D is unclear. The CDR3 loop spans 13 amino acids. From germline, CDR1 is SGHTA and CDR2 FQGTGA. The germline V and J ends were trimmed by 1 base and 6 bases, with 10 bases remaining between them. The CDR3 DNA reads as TGTGCCAGCAGCTTAATTGGCTCCCTCGAGCAGTACTTC. As protein: CASSLIGSLEQYF.

This clone occurred a few times. The chain uses TRBV28 and TRBJ1-5; 12 positions agree with TRBD1. Germline CDR1 MDHEN, CDR2 SYDVKM. J gave up 12 bases and V 4 bases, and 7 bases lay outside the gene matches. The CDR3 contains 14 residues. CDR3 coding DNA: TGTGCCAGCAGTTCGGGACAGGGGGCGGCGGGCCAGCATTTT. Its translation is CASSSGQGAAGQHF. Filled out from reference TRBV28 and TRBJ1-5, the complete variable domain reads DVKVTQSSRYLVKRTGEKVFLECVQDMDHENMFWYRQDPGLGLRLIYFSYDVKMKEKGDIPEGYSVSREKKERFSLILESASTNQTSMYLCASSSGQGAAGQHFGDGTRLSIL.

The V and J genes are TRBV6-1 and TRBJ2-5; 8 bases fit TRBD1. The V and J ends lost 3 bases and 0 bases, in that order; junction bases with no gene match: 3. The CDR3 has 15 residues. Per germline, CDR1 MNHNS and CDR2 SASEGT. The CDR3 spells CASSDDRGNQETQYF. The CDR3 bases are TGTGCCAGCAGTGATGACAGGGGAAACCAAGAGACCCAGTACTTC.